This T cell receptor beta chain was documented in a study of T-cell memory formation after mild COVID-19. Study results and limitations: CD4+ bias marked clones expanding day 15 to 37, unlike balanced contracting clones. Chiefly within CM and EM were the contracting CD4+ clones; CD8+ ones were within EMRA. That cross-reactive memory joined was suggested by some responding clones appearing in pre-infection memory.

Constant-segment primers served in 5'RACE that generated TCR alpha and TCR beta cDNA libraries bearing sample barcodes and UMIs. One entry per CDR3 protein, called by TCRdb with MiXCR from the 5' RACE reads. The table shows more than 100,000 distinct CDR3 sequences, with approximately 6.3% occurring only once. This clonotype was detected a few times. Its cognate antigen is unknown. The trim removed 4 bases at V and 2 bases at J, leaving 4 bases unmatched. Looked up from germline, CDR1 is SGHKS and CDR2 is YYEKEE (reference sequence). The length of the CDR3 is 16 residues. Sequencing used PBMCs or a T cell subset sorted from them (not recorded which). The TCR sequence derives from an adult woman who had mild COVID-19 (a few samples of this study predate the infection). Cell type and time point are not known. The V call is TRBV5-5, the J call TRBJ2-3; 13 bases map to TRBD2. This CDR3 is CASSGGLAGLTDTQYF. The CDR3 DNA is TGTGCCAGCAGCGGGGGACTAGCGGGGCTCACAGATACGCAGTATTTT. The entire variable domain, with the rest obtained from reference TRBV5-5 and TRBJ2-3, is as follows: DAGVTQSPTHLIKTRGQQVTLRCSPISGHKSVSWYQQVLGQGPQFIFQYYEKEERGRGNFPDRFSARQFPNYSSELNVNALLLGDSALYLCASSGGLAGLTDTQYFGPGTRLTVL.